These 23 T cell receptor beta chains came from one sample sequenced in a study of OX40 agonist ivuxolimab in advanced cancers. Data came from immunoSEQ multiplex PCR; TCRdb stores just in-frame clones and leaves some out. The profile shows several thousand clones, about 70% of them singletons. This specimen was CD4+ or CD8+ T cells sorted from blood, taken in a trial of the OX40 agonist ivuxolimab. The receptors come from an adult with an advanced solid tumor such as melanoma, head and neck, liver or kidney cancer.

The chain uses TRBV5-6 and TRBJ2-1, with 11 bases fitting TRBD1. With V trimmed by 2 bases and J by 9 bases, 4 bases remained unmatched. Germline CDR1 and CDR2: SGHDT and YYEEEE. The CDR3 consists of 14 residues. The CDR3 region has the DNA TGTGCCAGCAGCTTTGGACAGGGGGCAGGTGAGCAGTTCTTC. It encodes CASSFGQGAGEQFF.

The rearrangement joins TRBV4-1 to TRBJ2-3; 7 bases match TRBD2. Germline V gives CDR1 MGHRA, CDR2 YSYEKL. With V trimmed by 1 base and J by 0 bases, 10 bases remained unmatched. CDR3 length: 18 amino acids. For the CDR3, the DNA is TGCGCCAGCAGCCAAGTTTTTGGGGAGGGTACTAGCACAGATACGCAGTATTTT. This encodes CASSQVFGEGTSTDTQYF.

This chain's CDR3 is CASSPLRAGLYEQYF. CDR3 DNA: TGTGCCAGCAGCCCGTTGCGGGCGGGCCTCTACGAGCAGTACTTC. This chain uses TRBV7-2 with TRBJ2-7; a possible D gene is TRBD2 (5 bases). Trimming shortened V by 5 bases and J by 3 bases, and 17 bases separated the two germline ends. The CDR3 extends over 15 amino acids. Germline V gene data show CDR1 as SGHTA and CDR2 as FQGNSA.

The chain combines TRBV19 with TRBJ2-1; a weak D match, TRBD1 (6 bases). Germline values: CDR1 LNHDA, CDR2 SQIVND (reference sequence). With 4 bases removed from V and 4 bases from J, the gap between germline ends came to 11 bases. This CDR3 is built from 14 residues. The CDR3 loop reads CASSKEDSYNEQFF. In DNA, the CDR3 is TGTGCCAGTAGTAAGGAGGACAGTTACAATGAGCAGTTCTTC.

V is TRBV2 and J is TRBJ1-5; tentatively, D is TRBD1 (5 bases). Germline loops: CDR1 SNHLY, CDR2 FYNNEI. V lost 8 bases to trimming and J lost 7 bases, with 21 bases between them. The CDR3 extends over 15 amino acids. The CDR3 spells CASDFGARDGQPQHF. DNA for the CDR3: TGTGCCAGCGATTTCGGGGCCAGGGACGGCCAGCCCCAGCATTTT.

Notes on this clone: This CDR3 is also generated by other DNA sequences in the sample. The J gene is TRBJ2-5, the V gene TRBV4-2, with 7 positions matching TRBD2. Looked up from germline, CDR1 is LGHNA and CDR2 is YNFKEQ. This CDR3 is built from 15 residues. V gave up 3 bases and J gave up 7 bases; unmatched junction bases: 11. CDR3 bases: TGTGCCAGCAGCCAGGATAACGCGGGAGAGGGGACCCAGTACTTC. Translated: CASSQDNAGEGTQYF.

This clone has just a few counts. This chain links TRBV7-2 with TRBJ2-2, with D perhaps given as TRBD1 or TRBD2 (5 bases each). V was pared by 1 base and J by 6 bases, with 6 bases between. Germline CDR1 and CDR2: SGHTA and FQGNSA. There are 13 residues in the CDR3. CDR3 residues: CASSLGGSGELFF. The CDR3 region has the DNA TGTGCCAGCAGCTTAGGGGGGTCCGGGGAGCTGTTTTTT.

V and J are TRBV7-8 and TRBJ1-1; 7 positions match TRBD1. The CDR3 spans 11 residues. Looked up from germline, CDR1 is SGHVS and CDR2 is FQNEAQ. V lost 7 bases, J lost 8 bases, and 4 bases stayed unmatched. CDR3 amino acids: CASIAQGEAFF. The CDR3 DNA follows: TGTGCCAGCATCGCACAGGGGGAAGCTTTCTTT.

The V call is TRBV4-1, the J call TRBJ1-6; weak D call: TRBD1 (6 bases). CDR3 length: 15 amino acids. Trimming stripped 4 bases from V and 10 bases from J, with 17 bases between. Germline CDR1 and CDR2: MGHRA and YSYEKL. The CDR3 is CASSLPGHLRSPLHF. Here the CDR3 DNA reads TGCGCCAGCAGCCTACCGGGACACTTACGATCACCCCTCCACTTT.

CDR3 coding DNA: TGCGCCAGCAGCCCCGCTGACAGGGAAGTGTCACCCCTCCACTTT. The encoded protein is CASSPADREVSPLHF. The chain carries TRBV5-1 and TRBJ1-6; 7 bases are a match to TRBD1. Losses at the gene ends were 4 bases for V and 10 bases for J; bases not matched to a gene: 11. The CDR3 sequence is 15 residues long. The germline V gene encodes CDR1 SGHRS and CDR2 YFSETQ.

This chain joins TRBV11-2 and TRBJ1-4; TRBD1 might be the D (5 bases). The V gene's germline CDR1 is SGHAT and CDR2 FQNNGV. The CDR3 spans 15 residues. Between the trimmed V and J ends, which lost 4 bases and 8 bases, there was a span of 17 bases. The CDR3 sequence is CASSYLPNRNEKLFF. As DNA, the CDR3 is TGTGCCAGCAGCTATCTCCCCAACAGGAACGAAAAACTGTTTTTT.

J is TRBJ2-3 and V is TRBV6-4; 9 nucleotides align to TRBD2. The J segment lost 3 bases and the V segment lost 6 bases, leaving 4 bases of the junction unmatched. Germline V gives CDR1 MRHNA, CDR2 SNTAGT. The CDR3 length is 14 residues. This CDR3 is CASSRSGGTDTQYF. The CDR3 DNA sequence: TGTGCCAGCAGCCGTAGCGGGGGTACAGATACGCAGTATTTT.

This clone was counted once. This chain uses TRBV27 with TRBJ1-1; D gene ambiguous. This CDR3 is 14 amino acids long. CDR1 is MNHEY, CDR2 SMNVEV, per germline (reference sequence). The V end was cut by 4 bases, the J end by 8 bases, with 17 bases between. The chain's CDR3 is CASSSGWGVAEAFF. CDR3 nucleotides: TGTGCCAGCAGTTCCGGTTGGGGAGTGGCAGAAGCTTTCTTT.

J is TRBJ2-7 and V is TRBV18; TRBD2 is a possible D gene (6 bases). Germline CDR1 reads KGHSH; CDR2 reads LQKENI. The V gene lost 2 bases and the J gene lost 3 bases, with 8 bases spanning the gap. The CDR3 length is 13 residues. CDR3 amino acids: CASSPGGYYEQYF. CDR3 DNA sequence: TGTGCCAGCTCACCAGGAGGGTACTACGAGCAGTACTTC.

This clone was seen more than once but under ten times. CDR3 DNA: TGTGCCAGCAGAGGGTGGACTAGCGGGGAGCAAGAGACCCAGTACTTC. This sequence encodes CASRGWTSGEQETQYF. The chain combines TRBV2 with TRBJ2-5; TRBD2 aligns across 12 bases. The V gene end was trimmed by 6 bases and the J gene end by 2 bases; junction bases not matched to a gene: 7. CDR1 and CDR2 (germline): SNHLY, FYNNEI. The CDR3 is 16 residues long.

The rearrangement uses TRBV9 and TRBJ1-5; the D gene is possibly TRBD1 (5 bases). The CDR3 covers 15 residues. The V and J ends lost 3 bases and 2 bases respectively, with 12 bases between them. CDR1 is SGDLS and CDR2 is YYNGEE in the germline V gene. DNA for the CDR3: TGTGCCAGCAGCGCGCGGGACTCAGGCAATCAGCCCCAGCATTTT. It yields the protein CASSARDSGNQPQHF.

This clone appeared once. This chain links TRBV5-1 with TRBJ1-6, with 7 bases that match TRBD1. Unmatched junction bases numbered 8, after V lost 4 bases and J lost 7 bases. CDR1 SGHRS and CDR2 YFSETQ come from the germline V gene. CDR3 length equals 15 residues. CDR3 amino acids: CASSPGQDENSPLHF. The CDR3 nucleotides read TGCGCCAGCAGCCCAGGACAGGATGAGAATTCACCCCTCCACTTT.

The gene calls are TRBV9 and TRBJ1-4; weak D call: TRBD1 (6 bases). The CDR3 is made up of 14 amino acids. Trimming removed 2 bases from V and 8 bases from J, with 13 bases in between. Germline V gives CDR1 SGDLS, CDR2 YYNGEE. The CDR3 is CASSVQGSREKLFF. CDR3 in DNA: TGTGCCAGCAGCGTCCAGGGGTCACGAGAAAAACTGTTTTTT.

The CDR3 sequence is CASSRPYNEQFF. The CDR3 DNA reads TGTGCCAGCAGCCGCCCCTACAATGAGCAGTTCTTC. The J gene is TRBJ2-1, the V gene TRBV6-5; D is uncertain. The V gene lost 6 bases and the J gene lost 2 bases, with 5 bases spanning the gap. From germline, CDR1 is MNHEY and CDR2 SVGAGI. This CDR3 contains 12 residues.

This clone was observed a few times. The chain combines TRBV4-1 with TRBJ2-1; 12 bases are shared with TRBD2. Germline CDR1 MGHRA, CDR2 YSYEKL. The V and J ends lost 0 bases and 8 bases, in that order; junction bases with no gene match: 8. The CDR3 has 17 amino acids. Here the CDR3 reads CASSQDASGRALHEQFF. In DNA form, the CDR3 reads TGCGCCAGCAGCCAAGACGCTAGCGGGAGGGCCCTCCATGAGCAGTTCTTC.

This rearrangement joins TRBV9 to TRBJ2-1, with D unclear. V lost 0 bases and J lost 10, with 11 bases in between. CDR1 is SGDLS, CDR2 YYNGEE, per germline. The CDR3 extends over 13 amino acids. CDR3 loop: CASSVGSPQEQFF. The CDR3 bases are TGTGCCAGCAGCGTAGGTAGCCCCCAGGAGCAGTTCTTC.

The rearrangement links TRBV7-2 to TRBJ2-1; unclear D gene. V shed 4 bases and J shed 0 bases, with 16 bases lying between them. The CDR3 has 17 amino acids. Germline loops: CDR1 SGHTA, CDR2 FQGNSA. The CDR3 spells CASSSSPIDRSYNEQFF. The CDR3 region has the DNA TGTGCCAGCAGCTCCTCTCCGATAGACCGCTCCTACAATGAGCAGTTCTTC.

The chain uses TRBV27 and TRBJ2-7, with D possibly TRBD1 on 6 matching bases. CDR1 MNHEY and CDR2 SMNVEV come from the germline V gene (reference sequence). Between the trimmed V and J ends, which lost 5 bases and 2 bases, there was a span of 10 bases. CDR3 size: 13 residues. The CDR3 here is CASSNGQTYEQYF. The DNA of the CDR3 is TGTGCCAGCAGTAACGGACAGACCTACGAGCAGTACTTC.